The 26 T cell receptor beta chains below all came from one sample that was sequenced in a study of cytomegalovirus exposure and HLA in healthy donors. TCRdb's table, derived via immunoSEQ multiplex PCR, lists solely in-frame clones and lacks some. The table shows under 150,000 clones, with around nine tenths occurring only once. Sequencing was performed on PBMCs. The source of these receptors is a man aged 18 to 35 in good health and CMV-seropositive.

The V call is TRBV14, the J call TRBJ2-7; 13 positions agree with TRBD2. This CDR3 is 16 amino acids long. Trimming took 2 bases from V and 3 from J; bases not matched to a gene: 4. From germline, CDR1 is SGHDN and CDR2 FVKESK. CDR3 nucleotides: TGTGCCAGCAGCCAATTGGGACTAGCGGGGAACTACGAGCAGTACTTC. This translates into CASSQLGLAGNYEQYF.

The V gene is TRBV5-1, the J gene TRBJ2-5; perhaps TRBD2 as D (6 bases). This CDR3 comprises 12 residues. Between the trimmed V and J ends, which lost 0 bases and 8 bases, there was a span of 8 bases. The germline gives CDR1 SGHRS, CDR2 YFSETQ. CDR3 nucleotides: TGCGCCAGCAGCTTGGAGGGGACTACCCAGTACTTC. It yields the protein CASSLEGTTQYF.

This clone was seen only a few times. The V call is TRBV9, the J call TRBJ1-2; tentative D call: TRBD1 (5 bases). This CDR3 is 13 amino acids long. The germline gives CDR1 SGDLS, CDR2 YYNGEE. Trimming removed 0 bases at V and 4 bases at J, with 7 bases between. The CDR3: CASSVGGGYGYTF. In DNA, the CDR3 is TGTGCCAGCAGCGTAGGGGGGGGCTATGGCTACACCTTC.

The CDR3 DNA sequence: TGTGCCAGCAGTGAATCTGGAGCTCGGGATACGCAGTATTTT. Translated, it gives CASSESGARDTQYF. This chain joins TRBV25-1 and TRBJ2-3; D is unresolved. The ends were cut back, 1 base at V and 6 bases at J, with 11 bases in the middle. The CDR3 consists of 14 residues. The germline gives CDR1 MGHDK, CDR2 SYGVNS.

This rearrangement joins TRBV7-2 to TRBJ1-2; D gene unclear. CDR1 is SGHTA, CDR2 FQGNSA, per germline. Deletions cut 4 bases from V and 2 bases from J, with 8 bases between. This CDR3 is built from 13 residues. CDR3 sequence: CASSSGSNYGYTF. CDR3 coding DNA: TGTGCCAGCAGCTCAGGTTCAAACTATGGCTACACCTTC.

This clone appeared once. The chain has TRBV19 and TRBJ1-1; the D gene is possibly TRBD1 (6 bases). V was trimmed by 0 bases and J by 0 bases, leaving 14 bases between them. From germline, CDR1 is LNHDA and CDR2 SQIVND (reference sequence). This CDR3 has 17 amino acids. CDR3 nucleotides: TGTGCCAGTAGTATAGATATGTGGGACACCATGAACACTGAAGCTTTCTTT. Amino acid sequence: CASSIDMWDTMNTEAFF.

As DNA, the CDR3 is TGTGCCAGCTCATCCAGCGGGAGGGCGGACACCGGGGAGCTGTTTTTT. Encoded protein: CASSSSGRADTGELFF. The chain links TRBV18 to TRBJ2-2; 10 nucleotides line up with TRBD2. The length of the CDR3 is 16 residues. V lost 5 bases and J lost 3; bases outside the gene matches: 6. Per germline, CDR1 KGHSH and CDR2 LQKENI.

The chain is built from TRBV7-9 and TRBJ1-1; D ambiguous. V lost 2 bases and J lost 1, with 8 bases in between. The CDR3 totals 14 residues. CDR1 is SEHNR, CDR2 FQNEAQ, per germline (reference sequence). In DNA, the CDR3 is TGTGCCAGCAGCTTAAATTCCGGGAACACTGAAGCTTTCTTT. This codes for CASSLNSGNTEAFF.

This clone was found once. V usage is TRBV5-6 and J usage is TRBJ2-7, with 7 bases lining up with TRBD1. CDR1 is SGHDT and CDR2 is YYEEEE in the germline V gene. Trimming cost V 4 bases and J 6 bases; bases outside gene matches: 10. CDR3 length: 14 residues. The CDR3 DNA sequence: TGTGCCAGCAGCCGGGCCGGGACAGTGGTCGAGCAGTACTTC. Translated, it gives CASSRAGTVVEQYF.

The chain's CDR3 is CASSLTPTSSPGGELFF. In DNA, the CDR3 is TGTGCCAGCAGCTTAACGCCAACTAGCAGTCCGGGCGGGGAGCTGTTTTTT. The chain links TRBV7-3 to TRBJ2-2, with D possibly matching TRBD2 (6 bases). Germline V gives CDR1 SGHTA, CDR2 FQGTGA. This CDR3 contains 17 residues. V was trimmed by 0 bases and J by 7 bases, leaving 18 bases between them.

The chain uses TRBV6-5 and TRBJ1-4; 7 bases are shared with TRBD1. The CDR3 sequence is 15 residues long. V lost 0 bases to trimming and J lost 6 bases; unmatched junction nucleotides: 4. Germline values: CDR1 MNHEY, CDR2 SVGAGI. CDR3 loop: CASSYSPTGYEKLFF. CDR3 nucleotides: TGTGCCAGCAGTTACTCGCCGACAGGGTATGAAAAACTGTTTTTT.

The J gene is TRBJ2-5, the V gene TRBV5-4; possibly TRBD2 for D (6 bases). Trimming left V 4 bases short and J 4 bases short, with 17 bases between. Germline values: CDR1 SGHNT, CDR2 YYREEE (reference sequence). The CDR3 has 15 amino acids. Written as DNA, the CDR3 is TGTGCCAGCAGCCCACGGGACTCAAGGGGAGAGACCCAGTACTTC. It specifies CASSPRDSRGETQYF.

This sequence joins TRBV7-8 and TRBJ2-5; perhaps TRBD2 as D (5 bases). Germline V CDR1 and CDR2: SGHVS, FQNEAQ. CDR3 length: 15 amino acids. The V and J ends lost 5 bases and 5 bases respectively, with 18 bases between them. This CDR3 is CASSRRRGDRETQYF. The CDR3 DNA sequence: TGTGCCAGCAGCCGACGACGGGGAGACCGCGAGACCCAGTACTTC. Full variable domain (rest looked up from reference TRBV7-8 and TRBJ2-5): GAGVSQSPRYKVAKRGQDVALRCDPISGHVSLFWYQQALGQGPEFLTYFQNEAQLDKSGLPSDRFFAERPEGSVSTLKIQRTQQEDSAVYLCASSRRRGDRETQYFGPGTRLLVL.

CDR3 in amino acids: CASALGGASYNSPLHF. CDR3 DNA: TGTGCCAGCGCCTTGGGGGGGGCGTCCTATAATTCACCCCTCCACTTT. The gene calls are TRBV7-8 and TRBJ1-6; a weak D match, TRBD1 (6 bases). Germline CDR1 SGHVS, CDR2 FQNEAQ. V shed 8 bases and J shed 1 base, with 15 bases lying between them. The CDR3 totals 16 residues.

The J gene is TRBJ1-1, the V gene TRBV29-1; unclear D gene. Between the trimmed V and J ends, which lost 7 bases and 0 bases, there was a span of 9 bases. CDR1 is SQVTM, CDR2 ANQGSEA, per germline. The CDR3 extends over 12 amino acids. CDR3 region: CSAYRLNTEAFF. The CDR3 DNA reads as TGCAGCGCCTACCGCCTGAACACTGAAGCTTTCTTT.

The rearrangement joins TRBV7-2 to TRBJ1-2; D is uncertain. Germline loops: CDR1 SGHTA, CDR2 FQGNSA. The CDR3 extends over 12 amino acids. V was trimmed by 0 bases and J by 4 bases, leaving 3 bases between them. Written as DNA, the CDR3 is TGTGCCAGCAGCTTAGCTAGCTATGGCTACACCTTC. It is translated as CASSLASYGYTF.

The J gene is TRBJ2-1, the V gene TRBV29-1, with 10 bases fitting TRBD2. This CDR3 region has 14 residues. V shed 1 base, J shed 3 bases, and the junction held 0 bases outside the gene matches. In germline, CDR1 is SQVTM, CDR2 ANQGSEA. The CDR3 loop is CSVEGLAGYNEQFF. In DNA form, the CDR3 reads TGCAGCGTTGAAGGACTAGCGGGCTACAATGAGCAGTTCTTC.

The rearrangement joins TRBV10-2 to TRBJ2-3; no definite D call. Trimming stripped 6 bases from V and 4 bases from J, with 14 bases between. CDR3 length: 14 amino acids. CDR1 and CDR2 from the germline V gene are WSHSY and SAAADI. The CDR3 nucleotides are TGCGCCAGCAGGCCAGCGCGGTACGCAGATACGCAGTATTTT. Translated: CASRPARYADTQYF.

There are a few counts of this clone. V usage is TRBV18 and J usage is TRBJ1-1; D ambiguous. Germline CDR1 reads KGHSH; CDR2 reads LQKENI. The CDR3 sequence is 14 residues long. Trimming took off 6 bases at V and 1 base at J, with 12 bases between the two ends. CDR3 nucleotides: TGTGCCAGCTCCTACGACTATAAGAACACTGAAGCTTTCTTT. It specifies CASSYDYKNTEAFF.

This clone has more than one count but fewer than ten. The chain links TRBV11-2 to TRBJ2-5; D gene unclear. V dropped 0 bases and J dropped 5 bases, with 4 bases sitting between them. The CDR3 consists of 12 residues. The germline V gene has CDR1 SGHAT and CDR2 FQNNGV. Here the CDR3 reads CASSLEEETQYF. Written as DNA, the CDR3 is TGTGCCAGCAGCTTAGAAGAGGAGACCCAGTACTTC.

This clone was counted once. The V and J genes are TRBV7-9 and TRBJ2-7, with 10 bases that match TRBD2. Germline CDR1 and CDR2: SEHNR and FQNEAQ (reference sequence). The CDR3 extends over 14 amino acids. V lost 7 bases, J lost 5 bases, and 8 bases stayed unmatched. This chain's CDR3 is CASNLAGAVNEQYF. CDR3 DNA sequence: TGTGCCAGCAATCTAGCGGGAGCGGTAAACGAGCAGTACTTC.

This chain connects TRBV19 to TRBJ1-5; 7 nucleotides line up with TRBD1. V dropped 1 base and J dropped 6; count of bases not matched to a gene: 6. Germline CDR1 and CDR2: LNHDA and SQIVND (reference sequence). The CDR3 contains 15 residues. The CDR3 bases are TGTGCCAGTAGTATAGGGGCAGGGGGTAGTCAGCCCCAGCATTTT. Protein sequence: CASSIGAGGSQPQHF.

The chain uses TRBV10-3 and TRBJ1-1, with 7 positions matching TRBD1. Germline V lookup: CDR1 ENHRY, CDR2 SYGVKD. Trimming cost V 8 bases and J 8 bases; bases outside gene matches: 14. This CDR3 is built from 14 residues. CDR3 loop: CAIQRGQIGSEAFF. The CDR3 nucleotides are TGTGCCATCCAGAGGGGACAGATTGGGTCGGAAGCTTTCTTT.

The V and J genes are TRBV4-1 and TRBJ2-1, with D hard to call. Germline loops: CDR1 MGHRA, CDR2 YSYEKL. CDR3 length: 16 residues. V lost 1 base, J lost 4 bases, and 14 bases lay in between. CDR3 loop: CASSQGPSPLYNEQFF. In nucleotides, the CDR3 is TGCGCCAGCAGCCAAGGCCCCAGTCCGTTGTACAATGAGCAGTTCTTC.

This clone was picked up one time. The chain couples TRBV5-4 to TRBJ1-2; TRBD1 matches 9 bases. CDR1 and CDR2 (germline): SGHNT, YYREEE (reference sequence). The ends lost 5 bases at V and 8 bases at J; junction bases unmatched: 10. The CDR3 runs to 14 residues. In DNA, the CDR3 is TGTGCCAGCAGGTATGGAGGACAGGGGAGAGGCTACACCTTC. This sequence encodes CASRYGGQGRGYTF.

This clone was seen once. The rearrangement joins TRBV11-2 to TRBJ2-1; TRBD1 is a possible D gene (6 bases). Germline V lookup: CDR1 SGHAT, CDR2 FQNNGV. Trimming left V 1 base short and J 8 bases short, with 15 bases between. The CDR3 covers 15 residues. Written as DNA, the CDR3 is TGTGCCAGCAGCTTAGGCGGACTGGGGGCGGATGAGCAGTTCTTC. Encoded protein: CASSLGGLGADEQFF.